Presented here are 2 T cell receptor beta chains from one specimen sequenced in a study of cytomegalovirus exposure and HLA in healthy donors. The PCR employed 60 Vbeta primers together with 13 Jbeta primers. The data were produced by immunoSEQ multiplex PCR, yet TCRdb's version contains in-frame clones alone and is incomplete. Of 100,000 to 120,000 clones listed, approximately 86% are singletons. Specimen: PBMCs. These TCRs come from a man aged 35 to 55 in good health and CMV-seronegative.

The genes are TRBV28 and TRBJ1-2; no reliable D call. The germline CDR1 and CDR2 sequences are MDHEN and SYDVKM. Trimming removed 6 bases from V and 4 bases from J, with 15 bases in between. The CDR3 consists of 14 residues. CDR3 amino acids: CASSPPRRPYGYTF. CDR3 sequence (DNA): TGTGCCAGCAGCCCCCCCCGCAGGCCCTATGGCTACACCTTC.

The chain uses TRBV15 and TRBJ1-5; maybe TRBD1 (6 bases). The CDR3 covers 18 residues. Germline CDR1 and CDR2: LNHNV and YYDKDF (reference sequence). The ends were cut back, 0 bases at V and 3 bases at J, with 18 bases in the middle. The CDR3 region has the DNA TGTGCCACCAGCAGAGATCCGTCAGGGGCTGACCCCAATCAGCCCCAGCATTTT. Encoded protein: CATSRDPSGADPNQPQHF.